Here is one TCR beta chain with its context. Its antigen is not known. The sample originates from a study of cytomegalovirus exposure and HLA in healthy donors. Study summary: In an earlier analysis, 95 million to 140 million unique TCR beta sequences were found from some 180 million T cells.

The CDR3 is 15 residues long. Losses at the gene ends were 4 bases for V and 2 bases for J; bases not matched to a gene: 5. Germline CDR1 reads MNHEY; CDR2 reads SVGAGI. It was with 60 Vbeta and 13 Jbeta primers that the PCR ran. Method: immunoSEQ multiplex PCR; TCRdb's copy keeps in-frame clones and lacks some. Here the sample spans 200,000 or so clones, about three quarters being singletons. Broader study findings: Reported results showed that the classifier diagnosed cytomegalovirus status with high specificity and sensitivity.

The chain carries TRBV6-5 and TRBJ1-2, with 9 nucleotides matching TRBD1. The receptor comes from a woman in her thirties in good health and CMV-seropositive. Sequencing was carried out using PBMCs. CDR3 amino acids: CASSSPGQGNYGYTF. The CDR3, as DNA: TGTGCCAGCAGTTCCCCGGGACAGGGAAACTATGGCTACACCTTC.